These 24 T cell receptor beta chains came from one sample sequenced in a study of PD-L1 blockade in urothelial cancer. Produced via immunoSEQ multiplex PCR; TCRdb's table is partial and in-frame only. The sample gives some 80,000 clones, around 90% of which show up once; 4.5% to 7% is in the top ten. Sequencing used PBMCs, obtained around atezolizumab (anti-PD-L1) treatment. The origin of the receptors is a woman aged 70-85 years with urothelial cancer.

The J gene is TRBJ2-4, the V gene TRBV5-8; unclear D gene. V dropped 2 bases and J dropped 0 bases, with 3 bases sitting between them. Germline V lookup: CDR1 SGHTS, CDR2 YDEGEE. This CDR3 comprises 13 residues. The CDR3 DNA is TGTGCCAGCAGCTTACTAGCCAAAAACATTCAGTACTTC. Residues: CASSLLAKNIQYF. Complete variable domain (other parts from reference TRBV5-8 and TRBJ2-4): EAGVTQSPTHLIKTRGQQATLRCSPISGHTSVYWYQQALGLGLQFLLWYDEGEERNRGNFPPRFSGRQFPNYSSELNVNALELEDSALYLCASSLLAKNIQYFGAGTRLSVL.

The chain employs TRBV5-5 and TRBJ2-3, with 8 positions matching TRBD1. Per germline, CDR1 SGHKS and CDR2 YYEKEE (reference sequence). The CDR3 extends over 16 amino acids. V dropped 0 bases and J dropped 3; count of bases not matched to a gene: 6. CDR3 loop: CASSLAVTGGTDTQYF. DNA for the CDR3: TGTGCCAGCAGCTTGGCCGTTACAGGGGGTACAGATACGCAGTATTTT.

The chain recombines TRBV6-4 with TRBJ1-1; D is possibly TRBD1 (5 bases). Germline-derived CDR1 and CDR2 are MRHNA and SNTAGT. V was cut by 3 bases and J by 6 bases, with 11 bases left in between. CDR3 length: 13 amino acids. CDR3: CASSEGVGSEAFF. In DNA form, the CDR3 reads TGTGCCAGCAGTGAAGGGGTGGGTTCTGAAGCTTTCTTT.

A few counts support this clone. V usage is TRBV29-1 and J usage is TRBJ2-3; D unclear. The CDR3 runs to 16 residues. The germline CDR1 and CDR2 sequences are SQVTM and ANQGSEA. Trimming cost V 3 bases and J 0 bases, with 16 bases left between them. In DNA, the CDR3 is TGCAGCGTTGACGCACAGTTCGTGCCCAGCACAGATACGCAGTATTTT. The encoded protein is CSVDAQFVPSTDTQYF.

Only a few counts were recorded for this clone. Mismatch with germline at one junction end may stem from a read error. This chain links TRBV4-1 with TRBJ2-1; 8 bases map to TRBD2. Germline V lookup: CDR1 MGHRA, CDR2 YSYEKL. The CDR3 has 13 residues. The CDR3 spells CASSQDTAGGRVF. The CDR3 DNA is TGCGCCAGCAGCCAAGACACCGCGGGGGGACGCGTCTTC.

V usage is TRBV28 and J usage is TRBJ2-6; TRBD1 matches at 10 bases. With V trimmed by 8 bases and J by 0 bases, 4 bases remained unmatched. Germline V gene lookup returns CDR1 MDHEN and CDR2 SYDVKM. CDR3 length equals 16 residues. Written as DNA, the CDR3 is TGTGCCAGCTTCCGGACAGGGGGCTCTGGGGCCAACGTCCTGACTTTC. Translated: CASFRTGGSGANVLTF.

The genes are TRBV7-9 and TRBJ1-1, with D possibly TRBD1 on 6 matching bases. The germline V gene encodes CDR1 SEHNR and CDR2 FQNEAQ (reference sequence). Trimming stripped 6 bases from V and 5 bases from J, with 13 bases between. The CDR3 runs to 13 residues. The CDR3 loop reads CASRTRTATEAFF. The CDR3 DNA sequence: TGTGCCAGCAGGACCCGGACAGCTACTGAAGCTTTCTTT. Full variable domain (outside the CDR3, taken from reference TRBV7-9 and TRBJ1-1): DTGVSQNPRHKITKRGQNVTFRCDPISEHNRLYWYRQTLGQGPEFLTYFQNEAQLEKSRLLSDRFSAERPKGSFSTLEIQRTEQGDSAMYLCASRTRTATEAFFGQGTRLTVV.

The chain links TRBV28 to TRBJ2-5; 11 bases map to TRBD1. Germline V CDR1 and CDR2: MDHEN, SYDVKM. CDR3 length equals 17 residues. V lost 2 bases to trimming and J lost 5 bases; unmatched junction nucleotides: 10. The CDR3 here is CASSLNVWTGGVETQYF. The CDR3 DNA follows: TGTGCCAGCAGTTTAAATGTCTGGACAGGGGGCGTCGAGACCCAGTACTTC.

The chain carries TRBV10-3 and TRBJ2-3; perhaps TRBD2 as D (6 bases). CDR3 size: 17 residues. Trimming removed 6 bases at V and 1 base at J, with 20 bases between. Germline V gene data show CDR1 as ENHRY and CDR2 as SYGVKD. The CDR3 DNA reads TGTGCCATCAGGCCGGGACCGGGGGAAGAAGGCACAGATACGCAGTATTTT. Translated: CAIRPGPGEEGTDTQYF.

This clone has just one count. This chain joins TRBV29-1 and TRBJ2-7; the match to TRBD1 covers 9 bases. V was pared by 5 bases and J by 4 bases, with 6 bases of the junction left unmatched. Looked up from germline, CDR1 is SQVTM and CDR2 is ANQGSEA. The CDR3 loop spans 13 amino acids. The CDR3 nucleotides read TGCAGCGTTTCGAGGACAGGGGTTTACGAGCAGTACTTC. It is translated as CSVSRTGVYEQYF.

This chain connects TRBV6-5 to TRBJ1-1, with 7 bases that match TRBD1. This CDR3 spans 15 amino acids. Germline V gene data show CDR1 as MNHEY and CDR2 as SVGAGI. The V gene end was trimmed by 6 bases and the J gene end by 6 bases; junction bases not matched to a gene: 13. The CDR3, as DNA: TGTGCCAGCAGCCCTCAGACAGGGAAGCTTTCTGAAGCTTTCTTT. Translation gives CASSPQTGKLSEAFF.

The CDR3 sequence: CASSFPFLAFSTDTQYF. The DNA for the CDR3 is TGTGCCAGCAGCTTCCCGTTCCTAGCTTTCTCCACAGATACGCAGTATTTT. The rearrangement links TRBV7-2 to TRBJ2-3, with a possible D match to TRBD2 (5 bases). The germline gives CDR1 SGHTA, CDR2 FQGNSA. The CDR3 extends over 17 amino acids. V dropped 3 bases and J dropped 2 bases, with 18 bases sitting between them.

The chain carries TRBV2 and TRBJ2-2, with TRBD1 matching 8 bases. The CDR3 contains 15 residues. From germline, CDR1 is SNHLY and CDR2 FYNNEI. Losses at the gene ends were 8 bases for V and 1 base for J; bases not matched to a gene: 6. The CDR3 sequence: CASGPGTGNTGELFF. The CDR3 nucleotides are TGTGCCAGCGGACCCGGGACAGGGAACACCGGGGAGCTGTTTTTT.

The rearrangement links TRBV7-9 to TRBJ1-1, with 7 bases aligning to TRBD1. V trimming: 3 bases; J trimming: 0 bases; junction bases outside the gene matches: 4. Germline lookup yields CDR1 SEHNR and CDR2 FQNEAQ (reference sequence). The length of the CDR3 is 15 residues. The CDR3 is CASSLQGGMNTEAFF. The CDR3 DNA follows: TGTGCCAGCAGCTTGCAGGGGGGCATGAACACTGAAGCTTTCTTT.

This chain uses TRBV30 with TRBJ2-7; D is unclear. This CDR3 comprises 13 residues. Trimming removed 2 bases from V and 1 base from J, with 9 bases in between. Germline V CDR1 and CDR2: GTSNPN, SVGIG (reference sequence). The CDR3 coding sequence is TGTGCCTGGAGTTTTGCGGAGTCCTACGAGCAGTACTTC. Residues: CAWSFAESYEQYF. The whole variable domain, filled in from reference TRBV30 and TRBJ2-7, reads SQTIHQWPATLVQPVGSPLSLECTVEGTSNPNLYWYRQAAGRGLQLLFYSVGIGQISSEVPQNLSASRPQDRQFILSSKKLLLSDSGFYLCAWSFAESYEQYFGPGTRLTVT.

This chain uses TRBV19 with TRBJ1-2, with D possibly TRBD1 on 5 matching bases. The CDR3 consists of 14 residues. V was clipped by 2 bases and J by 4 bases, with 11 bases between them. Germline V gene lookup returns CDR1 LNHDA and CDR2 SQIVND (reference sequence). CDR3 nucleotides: TGTGCCAGTAGTATACTACAGGACACCTATGGCTACACCTTC. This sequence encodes CASSILQDTYGYTF.

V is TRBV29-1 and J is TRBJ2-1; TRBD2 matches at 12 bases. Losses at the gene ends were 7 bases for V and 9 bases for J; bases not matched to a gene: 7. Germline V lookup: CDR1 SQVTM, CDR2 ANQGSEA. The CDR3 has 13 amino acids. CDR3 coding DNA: TGCAGCGCCTGGACTAGCGGGACGAGTGAGCAGTTCTTC. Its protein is CSAWTSGTSEQFF.

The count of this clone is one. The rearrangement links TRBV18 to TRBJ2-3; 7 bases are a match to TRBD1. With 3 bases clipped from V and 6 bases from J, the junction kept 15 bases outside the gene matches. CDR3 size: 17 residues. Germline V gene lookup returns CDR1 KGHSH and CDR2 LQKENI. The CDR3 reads CASSPNHALTGEDTQYF. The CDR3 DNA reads TGTGCCAGCTCACCTAACCATGCCCTTACAGGGGAGGATACGCAGTATTTT.

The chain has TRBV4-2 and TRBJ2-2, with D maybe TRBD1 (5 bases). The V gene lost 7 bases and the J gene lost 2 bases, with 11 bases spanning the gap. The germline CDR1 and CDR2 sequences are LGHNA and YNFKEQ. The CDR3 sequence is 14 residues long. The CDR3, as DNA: TGTGCCAGCAATTGGGGCCCTAACACCGGGGAGCTGTTTTTT. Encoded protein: CASNWGPNTGELFF.

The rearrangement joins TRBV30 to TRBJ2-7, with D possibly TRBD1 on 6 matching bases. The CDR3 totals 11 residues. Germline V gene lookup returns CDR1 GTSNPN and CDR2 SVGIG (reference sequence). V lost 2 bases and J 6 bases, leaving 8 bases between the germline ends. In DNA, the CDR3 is TGTGCCTGGAGTCAGGACAGCGAGCAGTACTTC. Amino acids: CAWSQDSEQYF.

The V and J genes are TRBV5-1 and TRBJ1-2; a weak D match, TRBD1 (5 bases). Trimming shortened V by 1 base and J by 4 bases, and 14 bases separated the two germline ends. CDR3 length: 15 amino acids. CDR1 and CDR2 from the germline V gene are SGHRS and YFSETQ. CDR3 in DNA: TGCGCCAGCAGCTTGTCTCTAGGGGCCTTCTATGGCTACACCTTC. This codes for CASSLSLGAFYGYTF.

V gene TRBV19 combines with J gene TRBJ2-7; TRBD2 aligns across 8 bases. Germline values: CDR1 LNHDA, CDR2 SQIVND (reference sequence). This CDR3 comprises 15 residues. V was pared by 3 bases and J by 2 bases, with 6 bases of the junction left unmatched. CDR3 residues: CASSIGLASTYEQYF. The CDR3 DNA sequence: TGTGCCAGTAGTATTGGACTAGCATCAACCTACGAGCAGTACTTC.

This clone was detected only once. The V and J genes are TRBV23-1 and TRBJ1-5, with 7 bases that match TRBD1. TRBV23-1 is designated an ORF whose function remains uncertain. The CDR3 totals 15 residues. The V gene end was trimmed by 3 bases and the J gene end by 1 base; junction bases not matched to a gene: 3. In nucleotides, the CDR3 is TGCGCCAGCAGTCAGGGGACAGAGAGCAATCAGCCCCAGCATTTT. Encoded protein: CASSQGTESNQPQHF.

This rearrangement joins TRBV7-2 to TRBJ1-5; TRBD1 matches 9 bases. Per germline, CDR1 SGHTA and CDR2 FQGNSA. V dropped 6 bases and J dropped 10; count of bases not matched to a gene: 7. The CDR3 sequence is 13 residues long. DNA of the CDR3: TGTGCCAGCAGGGGACAGGGACTGCAACCCCAGCATTTT. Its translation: CASRGQGLQPQHF. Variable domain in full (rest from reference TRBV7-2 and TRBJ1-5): GAGVSQSPSNKVTEKGKDVELRCDPISGHTALYWYRQSLGQGLEFLIYFQGNSAPDKSGLPSDRFSAERTGGSVSTLTIQRTQQEDSAVYLCASRGQGLQPQHFGDGTRLSIL.